This is a list of T cell receptor beta chains from one sample in a study of blood T cell repertoires in COVID-19. Libraries were prepared by immunoSEQ multiplex PCR; TCRdb keeps only in-frame clonotypes and omits some of them. The repertoire holds 85,000 to 100,000 clones, with approximately 90% as singletons. Sequenced material: peripheral blood. The receptors originated from a woman aged 55-69 years with COVID-19, enrolled during active disease. The CDR3 runs from the conserved cysteine through the conserved F or W. The order of the fields is J gene, clone size, V gene, D gene, CDR3 DNA, CDR3 protein. A D gene is named only where the DNA matches it firmly. Clone size is shown for a subset of rows, as once, few, many or a class of expanded clone.

>TRBJ2-3|NA|TRBV5-8|TRBD1
TGTGCCAGCAGCCGAACCCCGACAGGGCGACCAGATACGCAGTATTTT
CASSRTPTGRPDTQYF
>TRBJ1-5|NA|TRBV10-2|NA
TGCGCCAGCGGGAGGGCAGCCGACCGTAGCAATCAGCCCCAGCATTTT
CASGRAADRSNQPQHF
>TRBJ2-6|NA|TRBV5-1|TRBD1
TGCGCCAGCAGCCGCGACAGGGCTGGGGCCAACGTCCTGACTTTC
CASSRDRAGANVLTF
>TRBJ1-1|NA|TRBV25-1|NA
TGTGCCAGCAGTGAGGCCCCCGGGACACAGAACACTGAAGCTTTCTTT
CASSEAPGTQNTEAFF
>TRBJ2-5|NA|TRBV7-9|TRBD1
TGTGCCAGCAGCTCGACAGGGGGCCATGAGACCCAGTACTTC
CASSSTGGHETQYF
>TRBJ2-3|NA|TRBV5-8|TRBD2
TGTGCCAGCAGCCCTAGCGGGGGGGCAGATACGCAGTATTTT
CASSPSGGADTQYF
>TRBJ1-1|NA|TRBV5-1|TRBD1
TGCGCCAGCAGCTCAAGCAGGACAGGCCGGGGCACTGAAGCTTTCTTT
CASSSSRTGRGTEAFF
>TRBJ1-2|NA|TRBV4-3|NA
TGCGCCAGCAGCCCAACCCAGGGGTATGGCTACACCTTC
CASSPTQGYGYTF
>TRBJ1-2|NA|TRBV6-2/TRBV6-3|TRBD1
TGTGCCAGCAGTAGCAGCGGACAGGGATATGGCTACACCTTC
CASSSSGQGYGYTF
>TRBJ1-6|NA|TRBV30|TRBD1
TGTGCCTGGAGTTTCGGGACAGGGGATAATTCACCCCTCCACTTT
CAWSFGTGDNSPLHF
>TRBJ1-5|once|TRBV7-8|NA
TGTGCCAGCAGCCCGGCGGGGAGGGCTCAGCCCCAGCATTTT
CASSPAGRAQPQHF
>TRBJ1-5|NA|TRBV30|TRBD1
TGTGCCTCAGCCGCATCCAGGGGGGACAGTCAGCCCCAGCATTTT
CASAASRGDSQPQHF
>TRBJ2-7|NA|TRBV13|TRBD2
TGTGCCAGCAGCTCTAGCGGGGGGACGCCCTACGAGCAGTACTTC
CASSSSGGTPYEQYF
>TRBJ1-1|NA|TRBV7-8|NA
TGTGCCAGCAGCTCCCAGGGGCGAACTGAAGCTTTCTTT
CASSSQGRTEAFF
>TRBJ1-1|once|TRBV18|TRBD1
TGTGCCAGCTCACTTCGGACAGGGGAAAACACTGAAGCTTTCTTT
CASSLRTGENTEAFF
>TRBJ1-5|NA|TRBV6-5|TRBD1
TGTGCCAGCAGTTACTCGGCCGACAGGGGTGGTCAGCCCCAGCATTTT
CASSYSADRGGQPQHF
>TRBJ2-7|NA|TRBV20-1|NA
TGCAGTGCTAGAGAGCGGGGCGAGCAGTACTTC
CSARERGEQYF
>TRBJ1-6|NA|TRBV27|TRBD1
TGTGCCAGCAGTTCCCCCGGGACAGGGTTTTATAATTCACCCCTCCACTTT
CASSSPGTGFYNSPLHF
>TRBJ1-6|NA|TRBV6-2/TRBV6-3|TRBD1
TGTGCCAGCAGTTACGGACAGGGGGACGTCCGGTCCTATAATTCACCCCTCCACTTT
CASSYGQGDVRSYNSPLHF
>TRBJ1-1|NA|TRBV7-9|NA
TGTGCCAGCAGCGTGACAGGAGATAACACTGAAGCTTTCTTT
CASSVTGDNTEAFF
>TRBJ1-4|NA|TRBV30|NA
TGTGCCTGGAGTTCGTCCCAAAAACTGTTTTTT
CAWSSSQKLFF
>TRBJ1-4|NA|TRBV4-3|NA
TGCGCCAGCAGCCAAGAATTCAGGACAAGTACTAATGAAAAACTGTTTTTT
CASSQEFRTSTNEKLFF
>TRBJ1-4|once|TRBV30|NA
TGTGCCTGGAAATGGGCTGGTAATAATGAAAAACTGTTTTTT
CAWKWAGNNEKLFF
>TRBJ2-3|NA|TRBV27|TRBD2
TGTGCCAGCAGTTTGGCTAGCGGGGGGGCTAACACAGATACGCAGTATTTT
CASSLASGGANTDTQYF
>TRBJ1-1|NA|TRBV4-1|NA
TGCGCCAGCAGCCAAGATCGGCGGGGGAACACTGAAGCTTTCTTT
CASSQDRRGNTEAFF
>TRBJ2-7|once|TRBV5-1|TRBD1
TGCGCCAGCAGCCTACAGGGGTACGAGCAGTACTTC
CASSLQGYEQYF